Listed below are T cell receptor beta chains from one sample, sequenced in a study of response to subunit inactivated influenza vaccine. TCRdb recomputed calls from the RT-PCR reads with MiXCR, one row per CDR3 protein. The sample yields roughly 460,000 distinct CDR3 sequences, 10% to 11% seen once. The sample here was PBMCs from blood, taken 40 to 50 days after vaccination. Every receptor here comes from a man aged 45-60 years who received an inactivated influenza vaccine. The CDR3 runs from the conserved cysteine through the conserved F or W. A D gene is named only where the DNA matches it firmly. Rows may omit the clone size; those that give it use once, few, many or a size class.

J,V,D,size,DNA,CDR3
TRBJ1-1,TRBV6-2/TRBV6-3,.,few,TGTGCCAGCAGTAGGCAGGGGAAAGCTTTCTTT,CASSRQGKAFF
TRBJ1-5,TRBV30,.,.,TGTGCCTGGAGTGTAGGCGGACATAGCAATCAGCCCCAGCATTTT,CAWSVGGHSNQPQHF
TRBJ1-1,TRBV6-2/TRBV6-3,.,many,TGTGCCAGCAGTCGGGGGGTAGGGACTGAAGCTTTCTTT,CASSRGVGTEAFF
TRBJ2-1,TRBV5-1,.,few,TGCGCTAGCAAGGCAGGCTGGCCGGACTACATCAATGAGCAGTTCTTC,CASKAGWPDYINEQFF
TRBJ2-3,TRBV20-1,.,many,TGCAGTGCTACCATCGGGACAAGCACAGATACGCAGTATTTT,CSATIGTSTDTQYF
TRBJ2-3,TRBV10-3,.,few,TGTGCCATCAGTGAGTCTGGGGGGAGCTCTAGCACAGATACGCAGTATTTT,CAISESGGSSSTDTQYF
TRBJ2-4,TRBV4-1,TRBD1,few,TGCGCCAGCAGCCCACCGGGACAGGGATACATTCAGTACTTC,CASSPPGQGYIQYF
TRBJ2-7,TRBV6-2/TRBV6-3,.,.,TGTGCCAGCAGTCCCTGGGGGAACGAGCAGTACTTC,CASSPWGNEQYF
TRBJ1-6,TRBV20-1,.,few,TGCAGTGCTAGAGGGCCGGGGGCTGATTCACCCCTCCACTTT,CSARGPGADSPLHF
TRBJ2-2,TRBV27,.,many,TGTGCCAGCAGCTTCGACAGGACCGGGGAGCTGTTTTTT,CASSFDRTGELFF
TRBJ2-3,TRBV12-3/TRBV12-4,.,.,TGTGCCAGCAGTTTCGGGAGCACAGATACGCAGTATTTT,CASSFGSTDTQYF
TRBJ1-5,TRBV9,.,few,TGTGCCAGCAGCGGCGGGACGGATAGCAATCAGCCCCAGCATTTT,CASSGGTDSNQPQHF
TRBJ1-5,TRBV20-1,.,.,TGCAGTGCTGCACGACGGGGGAAGGCTCAGCCCCAGCATTTT,CSAARRGKAQPQHF
TRBJ2-3,TRBV5-1,.,.,TGCGCCAGCAGCGTACCACCAGCACTTACTAGCACAGATACGCAGTATTTT,CASSVPPALTSTDTQYF
TRBJ2-5,TRBV2,TRBD1,.,TGTGCCAGCACGGGACAGGGGGAAGAGACCCAGTACTTC,CASTGQGEETQYF
TRBJ1-1,TRBV6-5,.,few,TGTGCCAGCAGTTACCGACCCATGAACACTGAAGCTTTCTTT,CASSYRPMNTEAFF
TRBJ2-4,TRBV6-1,.,many,TGTGCCAGCAGACCAGGGATCCAGAACATTCAGTACTTC,CASRPGIQNIQYF
TRBJ2-2,TRBV4-2,.,.,TGTGCCAGCAGCCAAGAACCCTACGGGGTTATCGGGGAGCTGTTTTTT,CASSQEPYGVIGELFF
TRBJ1-1,TRBV7-2,TRBD1,few,TGTGCCAGCAGCTCCCCGGAGGGACAGTGGCGGGCTGAAGCTTTCTTT,CASSSPEGQWRAEAFF